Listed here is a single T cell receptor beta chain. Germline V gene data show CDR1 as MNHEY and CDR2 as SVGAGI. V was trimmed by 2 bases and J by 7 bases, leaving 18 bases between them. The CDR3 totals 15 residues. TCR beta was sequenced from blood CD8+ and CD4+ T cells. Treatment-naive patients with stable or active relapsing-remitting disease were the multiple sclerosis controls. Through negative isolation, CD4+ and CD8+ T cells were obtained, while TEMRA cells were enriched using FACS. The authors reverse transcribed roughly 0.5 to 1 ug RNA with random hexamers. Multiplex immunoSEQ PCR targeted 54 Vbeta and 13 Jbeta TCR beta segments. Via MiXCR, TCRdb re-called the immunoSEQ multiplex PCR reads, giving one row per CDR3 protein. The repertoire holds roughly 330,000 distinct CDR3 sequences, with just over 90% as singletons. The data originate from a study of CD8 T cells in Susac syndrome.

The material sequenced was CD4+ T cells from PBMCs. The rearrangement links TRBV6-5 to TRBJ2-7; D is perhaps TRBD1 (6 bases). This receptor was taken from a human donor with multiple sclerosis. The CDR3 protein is CASSYGRGGLYEQYF. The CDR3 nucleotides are TGTGCCAGCAGTTACGGGCGTGGGGGCTTATATGAGCAGTACTTC.